This TCR beta chain was found in a study of blood T cell repertoires in COVID-19. Study information: Spain, Italy and the United States supplied samples that represented acute and convalescent COVID-19. From T cells, B-cell-depleted T cells, or PBMCs came the material, which was cDNA or gDNA.

In the original processing: Amplification of reference gene primers was used by the study to estimate nucleated cell counts. Using immunoSEQ multiplex PCR, the repertoire was profiled, and TCRdb retains in-frame clones only, with some absent. V, J and clone size reflect that table, while D and trimming were determined from the DNA. The profile shows 76,000 or so clones, about 93% of them singletons. This clone was seen a few times. The CDR3 is 15 amino acids. The V gene's germline CDR1 is SEHNR and CDR2 FQNEAQ (reference sequence). V lost 5 bases, J lost 5 bases, and 5 bases stayed unmatched. V and J are TRBV7-9 and TRBJ1-4; TRBD1 aligns across 10 bases. Sequencing was performed on peripheral blood. The origin of this receptor is a human donor in a cohort sampled during active COVID-19. The CDR3 sequence is CASSPSTGGNEKLFF. CDR3 nucleotides: TGTGCCAGCAGCCCCTCGACAGGGGGCAATGAAAAACTGTTTTTT.